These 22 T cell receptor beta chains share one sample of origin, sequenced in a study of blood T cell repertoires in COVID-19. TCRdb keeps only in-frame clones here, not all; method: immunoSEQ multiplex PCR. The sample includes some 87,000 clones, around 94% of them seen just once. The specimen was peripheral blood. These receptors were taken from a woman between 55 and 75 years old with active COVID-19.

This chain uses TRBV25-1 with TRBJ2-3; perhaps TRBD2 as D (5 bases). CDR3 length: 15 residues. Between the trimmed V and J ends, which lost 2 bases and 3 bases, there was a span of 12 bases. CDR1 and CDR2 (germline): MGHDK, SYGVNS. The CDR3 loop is CASSELGSKTDTQYF. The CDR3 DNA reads TGTGCCAGCAGTGAACTAGGGAGTAAGACAGATACGCAGTATTTT. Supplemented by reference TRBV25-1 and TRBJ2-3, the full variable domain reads EADIYQTPRYLVIGTGKKITLECSQTMGHDKMYWYQQDPGMELHLIHYSYGVNSTEKGDLSSESTVSRIRTEHFPLTLESARPSHTSQYLCASSELGSKTDTQYFGPGTRLTVL.

The CDR3 here is CASSQDYRTGFSGANVLTF. CDR3 bases: TGTGCCAGCAGCCAAGATTATAGGACAGGATTCTCTGGGGCCAACGTCCTGACTTTC. The gene calls are TRBV3-1 (or the pseudogene TRBV3-2) and TRBJ2-6; 7 nucleotides agree with TRBD1. The CDR3 has 19 residues. The J segment lost 0 bases and the V segment lost 0 bases, leaving 8 bases of the junction unmatched. Germline CDR1 LGHDT, CDR2 YNNKEL (reference sequence).

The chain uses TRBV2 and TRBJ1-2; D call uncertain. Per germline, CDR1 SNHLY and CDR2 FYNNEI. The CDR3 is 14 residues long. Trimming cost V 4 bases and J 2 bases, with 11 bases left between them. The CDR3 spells CASSVEGTNYGYTF. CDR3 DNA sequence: TGTGCCAGCAGTGTAGAGGGTACAAACTATGGCTACACCTTC.

CDR3 amino acids: CASSLVGTGPNSNQPQHF. CDR3 DNA sequence: TGTGCCAGCAGCTTAGTTGGGACAGGCCCTAATAGCAATCAGCCCCAGCATTTT. The rearrangement uses TRBV7-2 and TRBJ1-5, with 8 bases identical to TRBD1. CDR1 and CDR2 (germline): SGHTA, FQGNSA. Trimming took 1 base from V and 0 from J; bases not matched to a gene: 8. The CDR3 runs to 18 residues.

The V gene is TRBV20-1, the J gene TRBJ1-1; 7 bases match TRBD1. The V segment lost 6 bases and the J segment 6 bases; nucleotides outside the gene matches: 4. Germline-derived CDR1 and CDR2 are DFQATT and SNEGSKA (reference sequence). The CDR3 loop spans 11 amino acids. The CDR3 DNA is TGCAGTGCCGGGACAGCATCTGAAGCTTTCTTT. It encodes CSAGTASEAFF.

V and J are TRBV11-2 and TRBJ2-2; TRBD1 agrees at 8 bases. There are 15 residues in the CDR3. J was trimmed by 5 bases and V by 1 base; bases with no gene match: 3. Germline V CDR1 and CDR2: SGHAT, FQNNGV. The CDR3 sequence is CASSLGNRGTGELFF. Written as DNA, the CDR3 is TGTGCCAGCAGCTTAGGAAACAGGGGGACCGGGGAGCTGTTTTTT.

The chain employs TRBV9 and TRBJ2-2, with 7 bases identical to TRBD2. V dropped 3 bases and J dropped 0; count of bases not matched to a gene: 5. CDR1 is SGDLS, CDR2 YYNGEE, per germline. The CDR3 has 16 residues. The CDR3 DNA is TGTGCCAGCAGCGAGAGGCGGGGGACGAACACCGGGGAGCTGTTTTTT. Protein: CASSERRGTNTGELFF.

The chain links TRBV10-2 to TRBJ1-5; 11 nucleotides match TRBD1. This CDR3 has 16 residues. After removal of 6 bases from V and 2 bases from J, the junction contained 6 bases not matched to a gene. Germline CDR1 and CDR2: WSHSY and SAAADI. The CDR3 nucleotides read TGCGCCAGCAGCGGACAGGGGGCTGGAGGCAATCAGCCCCAGCATTTT. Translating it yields CASSGQGAGGNQPQHF.

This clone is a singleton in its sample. This chain's CDR3 is CASSLLGQTNTGELFF. The CDR3 DNA is TGTGCCAGCAGTTTACTGGGACAGACGAACACCGGGGAGCTGTTTTTT. The chain joins TRBV27 to TRBJ2-2, with 7 nucleotides matching TRBD1. The CDR3 runs 16 residues. Germline CDR1 reads MNHEY; CDR2 reads SMNVEV (reference sequence). Germline trimming cut 2 bases from V and 0 bases from J; bases unmatched to any gene: 3.

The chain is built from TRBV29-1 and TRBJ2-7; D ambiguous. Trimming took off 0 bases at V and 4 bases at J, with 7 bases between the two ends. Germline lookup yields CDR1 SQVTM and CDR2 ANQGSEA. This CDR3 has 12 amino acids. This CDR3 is CSVEESHYEQYF. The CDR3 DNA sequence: TGCAGCGTTGAAGAGAGTCATTACGAGCAGTACTTC.

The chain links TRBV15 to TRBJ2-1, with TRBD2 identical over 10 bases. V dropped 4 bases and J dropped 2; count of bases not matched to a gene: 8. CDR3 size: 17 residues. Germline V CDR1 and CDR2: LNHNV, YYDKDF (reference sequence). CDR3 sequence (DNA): TGTGCCACCAGCACAGCGGGGGGGCGCATCGCCTACAATGAGCAGTTCTTC. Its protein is CATSTAGGRIAYNEQFF.

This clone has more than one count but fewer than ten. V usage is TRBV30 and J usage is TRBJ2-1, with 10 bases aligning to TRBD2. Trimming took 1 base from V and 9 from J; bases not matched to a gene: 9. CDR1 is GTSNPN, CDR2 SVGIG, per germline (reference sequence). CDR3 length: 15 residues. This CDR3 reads CAWSGTSRLAGEQFF. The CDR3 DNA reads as TGTGCCTGGAGTGGGACCTCCCGACTAGCGGGTGAGCAGTTCTTC.

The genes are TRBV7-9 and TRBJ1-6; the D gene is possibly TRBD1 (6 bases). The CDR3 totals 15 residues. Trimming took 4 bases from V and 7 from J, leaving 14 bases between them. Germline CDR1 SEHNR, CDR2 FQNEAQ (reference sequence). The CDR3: CASSSLQGDNSPLHF. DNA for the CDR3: TGTGCCAGCAGCTCATTACAGGGTGACAATTCACCCCTCCACTTT.

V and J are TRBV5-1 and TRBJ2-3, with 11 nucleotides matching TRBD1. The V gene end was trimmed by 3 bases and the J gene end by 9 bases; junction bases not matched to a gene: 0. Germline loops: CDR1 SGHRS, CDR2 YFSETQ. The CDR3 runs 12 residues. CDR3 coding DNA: TGCGCCAGCAGCTGGGACAGGGGGACGCAGTATTTT. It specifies CASSWDRGTQYF.

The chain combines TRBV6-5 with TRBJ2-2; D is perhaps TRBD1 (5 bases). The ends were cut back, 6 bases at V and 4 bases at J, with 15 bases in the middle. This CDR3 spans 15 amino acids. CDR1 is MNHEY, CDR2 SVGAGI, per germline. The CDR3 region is CASSSVGVLTGELFF. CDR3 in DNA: TGTGCCAGCAGCTCAGTAGGGGTGCTCACCGGGGAGCTGTTTTTT.

The CDR3 DNA reads as TGTGCCAGCAGCATACAGGGGTGGCCGGATACGCAGTATTTT. Amino acids: CASSIQGWPDTQYF. The chain combines TRBV7-3 with TRBJ2-3; 7 nucleotides agree with TRBD1. Trimming removed 5 bases from V and 6 bases from J; junction bases left unmatched: 8. CDR1 is SGHTA, CDR2 FQGTGA, per germline. The CDR3 sequence is 14 residues long.

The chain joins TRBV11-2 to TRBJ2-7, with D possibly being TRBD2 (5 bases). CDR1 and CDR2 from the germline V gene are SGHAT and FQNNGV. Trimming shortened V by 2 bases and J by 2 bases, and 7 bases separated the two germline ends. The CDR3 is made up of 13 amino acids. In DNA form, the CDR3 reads TGTGCCAGCAGCTTACGGGGAGCCTACGAGCAGTACTTC. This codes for CASSLRGAYEQYF. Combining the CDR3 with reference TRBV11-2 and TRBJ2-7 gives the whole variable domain EAGVAQSPRYKIIEKRQSVAFWCNPISGHATLYWYQQILGQGPKLLIQFQNNGVVDDSQLPKDRFSAERLKGVDSTLKIQPAKLEDSAVYLCASSLRGAYEQYFGPGTRLTVT.

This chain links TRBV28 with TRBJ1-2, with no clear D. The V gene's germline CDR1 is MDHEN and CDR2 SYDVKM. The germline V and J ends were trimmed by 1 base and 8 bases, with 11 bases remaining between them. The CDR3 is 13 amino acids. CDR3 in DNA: TGTGCCAGCAGTTTATTCGGGGATTTCGGCTACACCTTC. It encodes CASSLFGDFGYTF.

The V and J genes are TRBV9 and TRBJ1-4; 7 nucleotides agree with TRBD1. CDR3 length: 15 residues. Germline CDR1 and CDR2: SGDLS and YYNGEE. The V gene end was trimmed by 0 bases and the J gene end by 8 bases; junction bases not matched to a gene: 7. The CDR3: CASSVDRGSREKLFF. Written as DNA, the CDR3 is TGTGCCAGCAGCGTAGACAGGGGTTCTAGGGAAAAACTGTTTTTT.

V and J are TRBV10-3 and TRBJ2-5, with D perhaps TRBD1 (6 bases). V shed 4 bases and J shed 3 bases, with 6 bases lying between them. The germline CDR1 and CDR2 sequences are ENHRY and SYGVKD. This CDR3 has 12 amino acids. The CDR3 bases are TGTGCCATCAGTGGGACAGAAGAGACCCAGTACTTC. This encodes CAISGTEETQYF.

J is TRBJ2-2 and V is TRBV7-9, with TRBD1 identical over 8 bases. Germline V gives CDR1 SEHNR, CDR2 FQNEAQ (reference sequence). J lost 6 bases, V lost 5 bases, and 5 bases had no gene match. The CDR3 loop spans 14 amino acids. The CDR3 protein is CASSRTGSPGELFF. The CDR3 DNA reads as TGTGCCAGCAGCCGGACAGGGAGTCCCGGGGAGCTGTTTTTT.

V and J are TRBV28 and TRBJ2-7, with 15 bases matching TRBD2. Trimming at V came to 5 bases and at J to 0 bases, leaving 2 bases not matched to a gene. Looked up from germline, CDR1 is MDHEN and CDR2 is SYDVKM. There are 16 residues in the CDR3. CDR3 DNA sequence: TGTGCCAGCAGTGGACTAGCGGGAGGGAGCTCCTACGAGCAGTACTTC. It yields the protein CASSGLAGGSSYEQYF.